The 4 T cell receptor beta chains in this list originate from one sample, sequenced in a study of T cells in Graves' hyperthyroidism and ophthalmopathy. Amplification targeted TCR beta CDR3 regions from RNA transcripts. RT-PCR in the first round (using the HTBI primer set) targeted the TCR CDR3. TCRdb reprocessed the multiplex PCR reads via MiXCR and lists one record per CDR3 protein. The sample comprises 210,000 or so distinct CDR3 sequences, approximately 17% of which are singletons, and approximately 46% rests with the top ten. Sample: blood. The receptors shown here come from a man aged 50 or older with Graves' hyperthyroidism.

The chain carries TRBV29-1 and TRBJ2-7, with 8 bases that match TRBD1. Per germline, CDR1 SQVTM and CDR2 ANQGSEA. The CDR3 is made up of 13 amino acids. After removal of 4 bases from V and 7 bases from J, the junction contained 9 bases not matched to a gene. The CDR3 protein is CSVAPGQGSEQYF. The CDR3 DNA reads TGCAGCGTTGCGCCAGGACAGGGTTCGGAGCAGTACTTC.

This clonotype was counted at least ten times. The CDR3 sequence: CASRGGLAVQETQYF. The CDR3 DNA follows: TGTGCCAGCAGGGGGGGACTAGCGGTCCAAGAGACCCAGTACTTC. The chain links TRBV7-2 to TRBJ2-5; TRBD2 matches at 11 bases. CDR1 is SGHTA and CDR2 is FQGNSA in the germline V gene. CDR3 length: 15 amino acids. The V gene end was trimmed by 6 bases and the J gene end by 1 base; junction bases not matched to a gene: 4.

This clonotype has ten or more counts. The rearrangement links TRBV7-9 to TRBJ1-4; 7 nucleotides agree with TRBD1. Germline V gene data show CDR1 as SEHNR and CDR2 as FQNEAQ (reference sequence). The CDR3 extends over 15 amino acids. J gave up 8 bases and V 6 bases, and 12 bases lay outside the gene matches. The CDR3 loop is CASRRKTGKGEKLFF. The CDR3 DNA sequence: TGTGCCAGCAGACGTAAGACAGGGAAAGGAGAAAAACTGTTTTTT.

This rearrangement joins TRBV6-1 to TRBJ2-6; D is undetermined. The CDR3 has 12 residues. The germline CDR1 and CDR2 sequences are MNHNS and SASEGT. The ends were cut back, 5 bases at V and 13 bases at J, with 12 bases in the middle. In DNA form, the CDR3 reads TGTGCCAGCAGTACCACCAACAGAGTCCTGACTTTC. It specifies CASSTTNRVLTF.